This passage covers 7 T cell receptor beta chains from one sample sequenced in a study of CD8 T cells in ankylosing spondylitis. TCRdb analysed the 5' RACE reads with MiXCR anew, one entry per CDR3 protein. The profile shows 200,000 to 250,000 distinct CDR3 sequences, about a quarter of them singletons. Sample: blood, either unsorted or a sorted T cell fraction (not recorded which). Source of these receptors: a male donor with ankylosing spondylitis or in good health (not recorded which).

V and J are TRBV20-1 and TRBJ2-5; D unresolved. Per the germline V gene, CDR1 is DFQATT and CDR2 is SNEGSKA (reference sequence). The CDR3 has 11 amino acids. V dropped 4 bases and J dropped 0 bases, with 3 bases sitting between them. The CDR3 DNA follows: TGCAGTGCTAATTACCAAGAGACCCAGTACTTC. It yields the protein CSANYQETQYF.

The J gene is TRBJ2-3, the V gene TRBV7-3; D may be TRBD1 (6 bases). The V gene lost 5 bases and the J gene lost 2 bases, with 17 bases spanning the gap. The CDR3 loop spans 16 amino acids. Germline CDR1 and CDR2: SGHTA and FQGTGA. CDR3: CASSPSGQSATDTQYF. The DNA for the CDR3 is TGTGCCAGCAGCCCCTCGGGACAATCTGCCACAGATACGCAGTATTTT.

This clonotype was counted between two and nine times. The V gene is TRBV6-6, the J gene TRBJ2-7; no reliable D call. CDR1 is MNHNY and CDR2 is SVGAGI in the germline V gene (reference sequence). The V end was cut by 2 bases, the J end by 5 bases, with 4 bases between. This CDR3 region has 11 residues. The CDR3 region is CASSYANEQYF. CDR3 in DNA: TGTGCCAGCAGTTACGCAAACGAGCAGTACTTC.

The CDR3 bases are TGCGCCAGCAGCCTCAGCGGGAGTGATACGCAGTATTTT. Encoded protein: CASSLSGSDTQYF. The V call is TRBV5-1, the J call TRBJ2-3, with 8 bases identical to TRBD2. V lost 4 bases and J lost 6; bases outside the gene matches: 4. Germline V gene lookup returns CDR1 SGHRS and CDR2 YFSETQ. This CDR3 has 13 amino acids.

This clonotype was detected many times. The J gene is TRBJ1-6, the V gene TRBV7-2; a weak D match, TRBD1 (5 bases). The CDR3 loop spans 16 amino acids. V was shortened by 6 bases and J by 2 bases, with 14 bases between the two germline ends. Germline CDR1 reads SGHTA; CDR2 reads FQGNSA. CDR3 nucleotide sequence: TGTGCCAGCAGACCAGGGTCGGCCCCCTATAATTCACCCCTCCACTTT. As protein: CASRPGSAPYNSPLHF. The whole variable domain, filled in from reference TRBV7-2 and TRBJ1-6, reads GAGVSQSPSNKVTEKGKDVELRCDPISGHTALYWYRQSLGQGLEFLIYFQGNSAPDKSGLPSDRFSAERTGGSVSTLTIQRTQQEDSAVYLCASRPGSAPYNSPLHFGNGTRLTVT.

In this sample, this clonotype turned up once. The chain is built from TRBV7-3 and TRBJ2-1; D might be TRBD2 (6 bases). Trimming took 5 bases from V and 2 from J, leaving 13 bases between them. The CDR3 sequence is 15 residues long. Germline V lookup: CDR1 SGHTA, CDR2 FQGTGA. CDR3 in amino acids: CASSLASDPYNEQFF. CDR3 DNA sequence: TGTGCCAGCAGCCTCGCTAGCGACCCCTACAATGAGCAGTTCTTC.

This clonotype has a count of ten or more. The chain has TRBV25-1 and TRBJ1-1, with 9 positions matching TRBD1. This CDR3 contains 13 residues. V shed 2 bases, J shed 11 bases, and the junction held 6 bases outside the gene matches. Germline CDR1 reads MGHDK; CDR2 reads SYGVNS. CDR3 in DNA: TGTGCCAGCAGTGAAGGGACAGGGCTGGCGGCTTTCTTT. It codes for CASSEGTGLAAFF.